Included here is one T cell receptor (beta chain) sequence, with context. The PCR employed 60 Vbeta primers together with 13 Jbeta primers. Assay used: immunoSEQ multiplex PCR; TCRdb lists only in-frame clones, some missing. The sample yields roughly 100,000 clones, about 60% seen once. The data were obtained in a study of cytomegalovirus exposure and HLA in healthy donors. J gave up 3 bases and V 4 bases, and 6 bases lay outside the gene matches. The CDR3 spans 15 residues. Germline loops: CDR1 LNHNV, CDR2 YYDKDF (reference sequence). The genes are TRBV15 and TRBJ2-7; 10 nucleotides match TRBD2. Sequencing was done on a sample of PBMCs. The sequence came from a human donor in good health. CDR3 amino acids: CATSTEREGIYEQYF. The CDR3 bases are TGTGCCACCAGCACCGAGCGGGAGGGAATCTACGAGCAGTACTTC.